This T cell receptor beta chain was profiled in a study of cytomegalovirus exposure and HLA in healthy donors. General study results and limits: Later on, analysis showed that most CMV-associated TCR beta chains appeared to be HLA-restricted.

13 Jbeta primers and 60 Vbeta primers were used for the PCR. Only in-frame clones appear in the TCRdb table, and some are missing; sequencing was by immunoSEQ multiplex PCR. Counted here are more than 95,000 clones, 65% to 80% occurring once; the ten biggest clones make up roughly 3.6%. Turning to this clone: The antigen remains unidentified.

The CDR3 is 16 amino acids. V shed 0 bases and J 5 bases; nucleotides not matched to a gene: 5. Germline CDR1 is SGHRS and CDR2 is YFSETQ. This sequence was found in a man aged 25-45 years in good health and CMV-seronegative. The material sequenced was PBMCs. The V gene is TRBV5-1, the J gene TRBJ1-4; 9 bases match TRBD1. The CDR3 sequence is CASSLATGGANEKLFF. The CDR3 coding sequence is TGCGCCAGCAGCTTGGCCACAGGGGGCGCGAATGAAAAACTGTTTTTT.